Listed below are T cell receptor beta chains from one sample, sequenced in a study of metastatic and nonmetastatic thyroid tumors. TCRdb reassembled clones from the PCR reads with MiXCR. The sample lists under 100,000 clones, roughly 8.6% occurring once. Sequenced sample: blood. Source of these receptors: a female donor with papillary thyroid cancer or a benign thyroid nodule (not recorded which). Some clones in this sample may be carry-over from other donors' samples. The CDR3 runs from the conserved cysteine through the conserved F or W. A D gene is named only where the DNA matches it firmly.

v_call: TRBV6-1
j_call: TRBJ2-5
d_call: TRBD1
cdr3_aa: CASSLRDRGQTQYF

v_call: TRBV4-2
j_call: TRBJ2-2
d_call: -
cdr3_aa: CASSQDVVSDFTGELFF

v_call: TRBV5-5
j_call: TRBJ2-1
d_call: -
cdr3_aa: CASRLAASSYNEQFF

v_call: TRBV2
j_call: TRBJ1-2
d_call: TRBD1
cdr3_aa: CASRRLPGGTGDGYTF

v_call: TRBV5-1
j_call: TRBJ2-2
d_call: TRBD1
cdr3_aa: CASSSNSGGDTGELFF

v_call: TRBV2
j_call: TRBJ1-1
d_call: TRBD1
cdr3_aa: CASSEQGAQTEAFF

v_call: TRBV9
j_call: TRBJ2-1
d_call: -
cdr3_aa: CASSGPGAGTPLNEQFF

v_call: TRBV24-1
j_call: TRBJ2-5
d_call: TRBD2
cdr3_aa: CATSDSGGGETQYF

v_call: TRBV12-5
j_call: TRBJ2-7
d_call: -
cdr3_aa: CASGLPGRVTYF

v_call: TRBV29-1
j_call: TRBJ1-4
d_call: -
cdr3_aa: CSGLIPNEKLFF

v_call: TRBV12-3/TRBV12-4
j_call: TRBJ2-5
d_call: TRBD2
cdr3_aa: CASSLLSSGKIGETQYF

v_call: TRBV28
j_call: TRBJ2-7
d_call: -
cdr3_aa: CASSLSTGIYEQYF

v_call: TRBV5-1
j_call: TRBJ2-3
d_call: -
cdr3_aa: CASSWAGTDTQYF

v_call: TRBV28
j_call: TRBJ1-3
d_call: TRBD1
cdr3_aa: CASIPQGAGNTIYF

v_call: TRBV2
j_call: TRBJ1-1
d_call: -
cdr3_aa: CASSVGISATEAFF

v_call: TRBV7-3
j_call: TRBJ2-1
d_call: TRBD2
cdr3_aa: CASSSSGGVDEQFF

v_call: TRBV14
j_call: TRBJ2-1
d_call: TRBD2
cdr3_aa: CASSASGGAYNEQFF

v_call: TRBV15
j_call: TRBJ1-2
d_call: -
cdr3_aa: CATSRVEDGIYGYTF

v_call: TRBV5-4
j_call: TRBJ2-5
d_call: -
cdr3_aa: CASSLGGVQETQYF

v_call: TRBV27
j_call: TRBJ2-7
d_call: TRBD2
cdr3_aa: CASTTRFGLAGDEQYF

v_call: TRBV30
j_call: TRBJ2-1
d_call: TRBD1
cdr3_aa: CAWRQGGQGDNEQFF

v_call: TRBV28
j_call: TRBJ2-7
d_call: -
cdr3_aa: CASHPGGGIYEQYF

v_call: TRBV28
j_call: TRBJ1-2
d_call: TRBD1
cdr3_aa: CASRSTGGGYGYTF

v_call: TRBV9
j_call: TRBJ2-7
d_call: TRBD1
cdr3_aa: CASSRDRGLDEQYF

v_call: TRBV7-8
j_call: TRBJ2-7
d_call: -
cdr3_aa: CASSWAGPLRGEQYF

v_call: TRBV10-1
j_call: TRBJ1-2
d_call: -
cdr3_aa: CASSEARYYGYTF

v_call: TRBV27
j_call: TRBJ1-3
d_call: TRBD1
cdr3_aa: CASSLSGTGAGNTIYF

v_call: TRBV7-2
j_call: TRBJ2-5
d_call: TRBD2
cdr3_aa: CASSRRLAGKETQYF

v_call: TRBV2
j_call: TRBJ1-2
d_call: -
cdr3_aa: CASSKVEGGGYTF

v_call: TRBV20-1
j_call: TRBJ2-1
d_call: TRBD2
cdr3_aa: CSARTSGGPTGGEQFF